This entry features one T cell receptor beta chain sequence. Its antigen is as yet unknown. Repertoires were generated with immunoSEQ multiplex PCR, while TCRdb's copy carries only in-frame clones and drops some. The sample yields about 110,000 clones, about 92% seen once. The sample originates from a study of cytomegalovirus exposure and HLA in healthy donors. Study results and limitations: It was confirmed in vitro that a few of the CMV-associated chains were specific for CMV antigens. According to a subsequent analysis, TCR clusters from the first cohort were inclined to appear together in the roughly 120 validation repertoires. Among TCR beta chains, those listed as cytomegalovirus-associated numbered roughly 150.

V lost 2 bases and J lost 3, with 11 bases in between. The CDR3 is 14 residues long. The germline V gene encodes CDR1 SGHDT and CDR2 YYEEEE. The chain recombines TRBV5-6 with TRBJ1-1, with unresolved D. The sample was PBMCs. The sequence was obtained from a woman aged 18-29 years in good health and CMV-seronegative. CDR3 region: CASSLLRVDTEAFF. In nucleotides, the CDR3 is TGTGCCAGCAGCTTATTGCGGGTGGACACTGAAGCTTTCTTT. Full variable domain (missing parts from reference TRBV5-6 and TRBJ1-1): DAGVTQSPTHLIKTRGQQVTLRCSPKSGHDTVSWYQQALGQGPQFIFQYYEEEERQRGNFPDRFSGHQFPNYSSELNVNALLLGDSALYLCASSLLRVDTEAFFGQGTRLTVV.